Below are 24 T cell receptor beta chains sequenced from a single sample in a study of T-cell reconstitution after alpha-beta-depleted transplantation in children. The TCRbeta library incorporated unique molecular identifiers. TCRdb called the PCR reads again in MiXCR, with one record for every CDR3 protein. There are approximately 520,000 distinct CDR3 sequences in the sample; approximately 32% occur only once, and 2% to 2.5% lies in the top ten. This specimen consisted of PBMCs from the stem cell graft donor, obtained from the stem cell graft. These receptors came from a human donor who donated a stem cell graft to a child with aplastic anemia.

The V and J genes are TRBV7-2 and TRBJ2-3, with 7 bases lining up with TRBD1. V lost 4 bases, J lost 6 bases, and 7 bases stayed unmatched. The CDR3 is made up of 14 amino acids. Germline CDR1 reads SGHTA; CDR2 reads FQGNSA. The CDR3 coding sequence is TGTGCCAGCAGCTCAGACAGGGTTCGGGATACGCAGTATTTT. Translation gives CASSSDRVRDTQYF.

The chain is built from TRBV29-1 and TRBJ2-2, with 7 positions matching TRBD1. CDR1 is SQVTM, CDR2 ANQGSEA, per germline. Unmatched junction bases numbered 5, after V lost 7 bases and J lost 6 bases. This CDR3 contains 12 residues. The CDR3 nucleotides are TGCAGCGAAGGGGGACAGCCCGGGGAGCTGTTTTTT. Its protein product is CSEGGQPGELFF.

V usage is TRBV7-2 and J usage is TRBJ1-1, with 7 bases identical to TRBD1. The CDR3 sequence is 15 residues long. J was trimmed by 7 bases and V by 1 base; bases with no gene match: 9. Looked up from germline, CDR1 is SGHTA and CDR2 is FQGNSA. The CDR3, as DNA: TGTGCCAGCAGCTTAGTTTCTAGGGGGCATAGTGAAGCTTTCTTT. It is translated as CASSLVSRGHSEAFF.

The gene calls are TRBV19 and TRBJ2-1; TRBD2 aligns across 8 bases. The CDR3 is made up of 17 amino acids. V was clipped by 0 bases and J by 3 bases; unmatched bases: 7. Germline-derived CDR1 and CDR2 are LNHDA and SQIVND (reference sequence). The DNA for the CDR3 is TGTGCCAGTAGTATAGATCAGGCTAGCGGGTTCTACAATGAGCAGTTCTTC. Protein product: CASSIDQASGFYNEQFF.

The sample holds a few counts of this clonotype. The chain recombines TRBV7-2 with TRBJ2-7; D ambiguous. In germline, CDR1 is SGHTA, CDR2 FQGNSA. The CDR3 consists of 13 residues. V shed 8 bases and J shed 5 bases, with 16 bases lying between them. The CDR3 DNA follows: TGTGCCAGCGGGATAGGGAAAAGGAACGAGCAGTACTTC. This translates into CASGIGKRNEQYF.

The CDR3 spells CASSLPGLAGESNEQFF. CDR3 DNA: TGCGCCAGCAGCTTGCCGGGGCTAGCGGGAGAGAGCAATGAGCAGTTCTTC. The chain links TRBV5-1 to TRBJ2-1; 10 bases match TRBD2. The trim removed 1 base at V and 6 bases at J, leaving 10 bases unmatched. Germline CDR1 and CDR2: SGHRS and YFSETQ. This CDR3 contains 17 residues.

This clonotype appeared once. The DNA for the CDR3 is TGTGCCAGCAGCTTAGCGATTGGGTATCCAGCTGGAAACACCATATATTTT. It is translated as CASSLAIGYPAGNTIYF. The chain combines TRBV7-9 with TRBJ1-3, with unresolved D. V gave up 0 bases and J gave up 2 bases, with 14 bases separating them. The V gene's germline CDR1 is SEHNR and CDR2 FQNEAQ (reference sequence). The CDR3 totals 17 residues.

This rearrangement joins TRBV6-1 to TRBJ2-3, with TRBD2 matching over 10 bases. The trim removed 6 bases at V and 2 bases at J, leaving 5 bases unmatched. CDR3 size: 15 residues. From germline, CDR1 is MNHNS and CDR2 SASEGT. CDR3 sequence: CASSRAGGTTDTQYF. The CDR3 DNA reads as TGTGCCAGCAGCCGAGCGGGGGGGACCACAGATACGCAGTATTTT.

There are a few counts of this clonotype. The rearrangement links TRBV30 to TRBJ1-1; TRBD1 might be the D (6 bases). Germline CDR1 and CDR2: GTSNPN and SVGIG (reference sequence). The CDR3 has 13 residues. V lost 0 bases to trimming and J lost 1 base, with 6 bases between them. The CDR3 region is CAWSVQGNTEAFF. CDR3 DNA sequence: TGTGCCTGGAGTGTACAGGGGAACACTGAAGCTTTCTTT.

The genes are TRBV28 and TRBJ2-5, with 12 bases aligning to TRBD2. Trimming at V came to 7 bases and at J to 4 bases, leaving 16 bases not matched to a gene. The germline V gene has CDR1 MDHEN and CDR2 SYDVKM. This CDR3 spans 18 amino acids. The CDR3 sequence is CASTSRTSGNLPPETQYF. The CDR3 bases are TGTGCCAGCACGAGCAGGACTAGCGGGAATTTGCCCCCAGAGACCCAGTACTTC.

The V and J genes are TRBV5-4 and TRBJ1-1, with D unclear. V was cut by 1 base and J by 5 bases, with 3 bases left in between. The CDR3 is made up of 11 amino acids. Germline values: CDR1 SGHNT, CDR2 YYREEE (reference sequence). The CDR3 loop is CASSLQTEAFF. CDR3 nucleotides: TGTGCCAGCAGCTTGCAAACTGAAGCTTTCTTT.

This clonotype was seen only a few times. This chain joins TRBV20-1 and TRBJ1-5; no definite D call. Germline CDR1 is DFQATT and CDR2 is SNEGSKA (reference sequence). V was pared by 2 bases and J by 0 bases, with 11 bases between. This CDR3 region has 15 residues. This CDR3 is CSARTGKYSNQPQHF. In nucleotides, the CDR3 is TGCAGTGCTAGAACCGGGAAATATAGCAATCAGCCCCAGCATTTT.

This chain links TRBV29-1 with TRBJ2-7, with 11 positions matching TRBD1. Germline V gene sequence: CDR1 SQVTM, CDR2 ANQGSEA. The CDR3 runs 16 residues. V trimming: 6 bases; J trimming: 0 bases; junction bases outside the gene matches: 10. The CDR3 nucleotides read TGCAGCGTGGGGACAGGGGGAGTGAGAGGCTCCTACGAGCAGTACTTC. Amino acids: CSVGTGGVRGSYEQYF.

The CDR3 loop reads CASSQEWTQNTEAFF. The CDR3 region has the DNA TGTGCCAGCAGCCAAGAATGGACTCAGAACACTGAAGCTTTCTTT. The chain joins TRBV14 to TRBJ1-1; D is ambiguous. The CDR3 has 15 amino acids. CDR1 and CDR2 from the germline V gene are SGHDN and FVKESK. The V end lost 0 bases, the J end lost 1 base, and 9 bases lay between the germline ends.

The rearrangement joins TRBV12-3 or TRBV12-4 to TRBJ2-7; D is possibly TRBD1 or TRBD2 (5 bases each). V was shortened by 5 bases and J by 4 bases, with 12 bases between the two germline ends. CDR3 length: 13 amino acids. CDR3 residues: CASSPGPMYEQYF. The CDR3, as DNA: TGTGCCAGCAGTCCGGGACCGATGTACGAGCAGTACTTC.

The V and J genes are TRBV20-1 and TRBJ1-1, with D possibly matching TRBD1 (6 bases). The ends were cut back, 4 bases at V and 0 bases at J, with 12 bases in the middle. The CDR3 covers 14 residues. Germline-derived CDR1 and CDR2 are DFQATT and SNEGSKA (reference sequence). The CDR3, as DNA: TGCAGTGCTAAGAAAGGGGGAGTGAACACTGAAGCTTTCTTT. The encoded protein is CSAKKGGVNTEAFF.

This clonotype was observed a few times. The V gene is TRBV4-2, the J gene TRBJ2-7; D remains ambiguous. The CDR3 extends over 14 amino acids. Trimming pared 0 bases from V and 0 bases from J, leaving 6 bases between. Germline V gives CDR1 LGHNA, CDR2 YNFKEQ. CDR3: CASSQEHSSYEQYF. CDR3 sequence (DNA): TGTGCCAGCAGCCAAGAACACTCCTCCTACGAGCAGTACTTC.

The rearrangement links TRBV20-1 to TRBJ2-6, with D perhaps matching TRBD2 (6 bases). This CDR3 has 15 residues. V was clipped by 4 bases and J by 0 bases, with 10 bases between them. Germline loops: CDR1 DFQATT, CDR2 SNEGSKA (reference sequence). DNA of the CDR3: TGCAGTGCTAAACGACTAGGCTCTGGGGCCAACGTCCTGACTTTC. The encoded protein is CSAKRLGSGANVLTF.

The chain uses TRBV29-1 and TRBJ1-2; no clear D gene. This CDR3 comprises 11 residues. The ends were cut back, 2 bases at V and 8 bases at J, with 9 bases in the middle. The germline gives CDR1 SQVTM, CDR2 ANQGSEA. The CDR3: CSVEKGGGYTF. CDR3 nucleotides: TGCAGCGTTGAAAAGGGCGGGGGCTACACCTTC.

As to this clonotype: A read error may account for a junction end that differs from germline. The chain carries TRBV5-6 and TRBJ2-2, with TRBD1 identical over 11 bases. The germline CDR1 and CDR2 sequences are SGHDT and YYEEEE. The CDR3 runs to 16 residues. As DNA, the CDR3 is TGTGCCAGCAGATTGGACAGGGGGCCTAACACCGGGGAGCTGTTTTTT. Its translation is CASRLDRGPNTGELFF.

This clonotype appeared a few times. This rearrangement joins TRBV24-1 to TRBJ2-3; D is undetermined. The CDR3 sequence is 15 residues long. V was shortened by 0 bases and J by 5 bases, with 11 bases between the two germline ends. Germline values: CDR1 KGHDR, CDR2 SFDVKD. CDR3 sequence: CATSDLPEGRDTQYF. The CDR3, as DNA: TGTGCCACCAGTGATTTGCCAGAAGGCAGAGATACGCAGTATTTT.

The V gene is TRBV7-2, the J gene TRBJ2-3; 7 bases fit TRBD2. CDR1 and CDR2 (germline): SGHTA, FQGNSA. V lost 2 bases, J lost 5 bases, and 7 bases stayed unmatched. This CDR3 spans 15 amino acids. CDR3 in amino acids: CASSLQSREGDTQYF. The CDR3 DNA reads TGTGCCAGCAGCTTACAATCCAGGGAGGGAGATACGCAGTATTTT.

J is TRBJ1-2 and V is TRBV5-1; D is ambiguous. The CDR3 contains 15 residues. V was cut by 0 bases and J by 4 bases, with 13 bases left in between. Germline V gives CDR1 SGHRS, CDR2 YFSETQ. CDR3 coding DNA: TGCGCCAGCAGCTTGGGCGGATCTGCCGGCTATGGCTACACCTTC. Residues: CASSLGGSAGYGYTF.

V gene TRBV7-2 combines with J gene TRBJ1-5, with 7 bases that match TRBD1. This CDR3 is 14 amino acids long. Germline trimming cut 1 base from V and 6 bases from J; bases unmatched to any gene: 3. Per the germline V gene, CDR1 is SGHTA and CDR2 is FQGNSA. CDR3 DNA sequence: TGTGCCAGCAGCTTAGAGGCAGGGGGTCAGCCCCAGCATTTT. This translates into CASSLEAGGQPQHF.